The TCR beta chain described here comes from a study of T cell responses to AZD1222 COVID-19 vaccine. Findings and limits, study-wide: Sampled repertoires all dated from after the peak T cell response. It should be noted that donors were predominantly white British and more often female, and clonal diversity was possibly underestimated.

The table came from immunoSEQ multiplex PCR; TCRdb's copy has only in-frame clones and leaves some out. The data hold about 84,000 clones, with around 90% observed a single time. This CDR3 is built from 14 residues. The ends lost 5 bases at V and 12 bases at J; junction bases unmatched: 12. In germline, CDR1 is MNHEY, CDR2 SMNVEV (reference sequence). Details on this clone: Its target is not known.

The sequence was collected from an adult in good health. V and J are TRBV27 and TRBJ2-1; 8 bases align to TRBD2. The specimen comprised peripheral blood, sampled on day 0 of AZD1222 vaccination. CDR3 sequence reads: CASSRGSGDGVQFF. The CDR3 bases are TGTGCCAGCAGTCGTGGTAGCGGGGATGGCGTGCAGTTCTTC.